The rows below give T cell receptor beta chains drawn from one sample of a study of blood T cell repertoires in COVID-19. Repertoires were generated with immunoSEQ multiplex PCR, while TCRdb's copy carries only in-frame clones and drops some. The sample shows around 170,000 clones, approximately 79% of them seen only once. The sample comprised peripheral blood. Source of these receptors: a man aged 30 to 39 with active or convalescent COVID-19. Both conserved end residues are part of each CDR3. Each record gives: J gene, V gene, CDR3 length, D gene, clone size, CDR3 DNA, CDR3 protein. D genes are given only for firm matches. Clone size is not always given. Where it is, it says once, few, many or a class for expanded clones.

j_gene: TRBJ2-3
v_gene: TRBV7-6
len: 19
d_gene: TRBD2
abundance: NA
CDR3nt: TGTGCCAGCAGCTTAGCGCCTAGCGGGGGAACTTCTAGCACAGATACGCAGTATTTT
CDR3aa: CASSLAPSGGTSSTDTQYF

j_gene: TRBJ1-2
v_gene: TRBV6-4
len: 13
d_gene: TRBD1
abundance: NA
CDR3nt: TGTGCCAGCAGTGGACAGGGATCAAGTGGCTACACCTTC
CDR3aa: CASSGQGSSGYTF

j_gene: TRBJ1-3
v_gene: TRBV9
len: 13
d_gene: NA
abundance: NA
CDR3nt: TGTGCCAGCAGCCGGGACACTGGAAACACCATATATTTT
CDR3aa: CASSRDTGNTIYF

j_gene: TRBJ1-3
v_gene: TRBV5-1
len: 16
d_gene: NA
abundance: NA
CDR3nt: TGCGCCAGCAGCCCACAGGGCCCCAGCTCTGGAAACACCATATATTTT
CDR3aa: CASSPQGPSSGNTIYF

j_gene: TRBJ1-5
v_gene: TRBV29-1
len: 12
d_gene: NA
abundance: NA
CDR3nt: TGCAGCGTTCGGGATAGCAATCAGCCCCAGCATTTT
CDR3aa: CSVRDSNQPQHF

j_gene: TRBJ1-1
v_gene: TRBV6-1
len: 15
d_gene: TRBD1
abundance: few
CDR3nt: TGTGCCAGCAGTGACCTGGGACAGGGAAACACTGAAGCTTTCTTT
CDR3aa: CASSDLGQGNTEAFF

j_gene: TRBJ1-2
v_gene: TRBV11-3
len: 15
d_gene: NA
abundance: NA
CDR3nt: TGTGCCAGCAGCTTAGAGTCGGAGGCTAACTATGGCTACACCTTC
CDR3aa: CASSLESEANYGYTF

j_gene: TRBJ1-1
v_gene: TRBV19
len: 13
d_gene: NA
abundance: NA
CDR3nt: TGTGCCAGTAGCGAAAGGAGGAACACTGAAGCTTTCTTT
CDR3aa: CASSERRNTEAFF

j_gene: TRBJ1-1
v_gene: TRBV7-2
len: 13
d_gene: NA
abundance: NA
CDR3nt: TGTGCCAGCAGCCGGGGAAGGAACACTGAAGCTTTCTTT
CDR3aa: CASSRGRNTEAFF

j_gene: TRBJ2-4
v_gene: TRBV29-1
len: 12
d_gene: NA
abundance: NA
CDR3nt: TGCAGCGTTGATGAGGGAAAAAACATTCAGTACTTC
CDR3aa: CSVDEGKNIQYF

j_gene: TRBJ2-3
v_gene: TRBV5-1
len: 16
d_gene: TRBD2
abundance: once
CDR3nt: TGCGCCAGCAGCTCACTAGCGGGGGGGAACCCAGATACGCAGTATTTT
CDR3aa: CASSSLAGGNPDTQYF

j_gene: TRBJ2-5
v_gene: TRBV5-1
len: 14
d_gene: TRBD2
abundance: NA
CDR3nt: TGCGCCAGCAGTCCCGGGACTAGCGGCGAGACCCAGTACTTC
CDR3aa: CASSPGTSGETQYF

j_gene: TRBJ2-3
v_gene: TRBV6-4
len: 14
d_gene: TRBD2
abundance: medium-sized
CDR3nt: TGTGCCAGCAGTGGTAGCGGGAGCACAGATACGCAGTATTTT
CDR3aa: CASSGSGSTDTQYF

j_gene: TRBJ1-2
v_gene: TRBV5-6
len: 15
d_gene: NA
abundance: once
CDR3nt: TGTGCCAGCAGCGGCGGGACTGTCCTTTTCTATGGCTACACCTTC
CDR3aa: CASSGGTVLFYGYTF

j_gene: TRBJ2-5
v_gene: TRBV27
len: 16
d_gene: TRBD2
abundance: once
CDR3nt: TGTGCCAGCAGCCCGGGACTAGCGGGAGTCGGTGAGACCCAGTACTTC
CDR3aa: CASSPGLAGVGETQYF

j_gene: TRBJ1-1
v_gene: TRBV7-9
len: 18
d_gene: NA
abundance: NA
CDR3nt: TGTGCCAGCAGCCCAAATGGGGCAGCAACCGTGTGGGGCACTGAAGCTTTCTTT
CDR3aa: CASSPNGAATVWGTEAFF

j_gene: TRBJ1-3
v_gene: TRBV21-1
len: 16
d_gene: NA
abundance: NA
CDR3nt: TGTGCCAGCAGCAAAGGCCCAGGACAGGGAGGAAACACCATATATTTT
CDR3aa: CASSKGPGQGGNTIYF

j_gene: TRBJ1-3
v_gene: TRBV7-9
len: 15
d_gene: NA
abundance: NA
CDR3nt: TGTGCCAGCAGCTTACCGTATACAACCGGAAACACCATATATTTT
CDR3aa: CASSLPYTTGNTIYF

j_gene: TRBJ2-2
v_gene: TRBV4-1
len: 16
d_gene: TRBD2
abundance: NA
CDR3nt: TGCGCCAGCAGCCAGTACGGACTAGCGGGGGCCGGGGAGCTGTTTTTT
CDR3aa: CASSQYGLAGAGELFF

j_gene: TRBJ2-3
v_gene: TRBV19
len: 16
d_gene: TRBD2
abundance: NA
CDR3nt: TGTGCCAGTAGTATAGGCGGGACTAGCGGTACAGATACGCAGTATTTT
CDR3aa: CASSIGGTSGTDTQYF

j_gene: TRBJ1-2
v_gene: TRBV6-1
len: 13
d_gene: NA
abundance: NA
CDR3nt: TGTGCCAGCAGTGACAGGGTTCTGTATGGCTACACCTTC
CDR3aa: CASSDRVLYGYTF

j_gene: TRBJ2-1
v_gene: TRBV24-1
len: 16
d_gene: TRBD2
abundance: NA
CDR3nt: TGTGCCACCAGTGACCCGGGACTAGCGGGGGGCGATGAGCAGTTCTTC
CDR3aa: CATSDPGLAGGDEQFF

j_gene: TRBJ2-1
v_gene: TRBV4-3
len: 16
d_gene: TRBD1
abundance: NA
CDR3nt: TGCGCCAGCAGCCTCCTCAAGGGGACAGGCTACAATGAGCAGTTCTTC
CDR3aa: CASSLLKGTGYNEQFF

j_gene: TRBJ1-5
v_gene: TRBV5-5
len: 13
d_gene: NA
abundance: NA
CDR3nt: TGTGCCAGCGGAGAGGGCGGTGATCAGCCCCAGCATTTT
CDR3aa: CASGEGGDQPQHF

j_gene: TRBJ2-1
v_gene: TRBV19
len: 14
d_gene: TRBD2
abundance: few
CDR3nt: TGTGCCAGTACCCTACTAGCGGGAGGAATTGAGCAGTTCTTC
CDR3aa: CASTLLAGGIEQFF

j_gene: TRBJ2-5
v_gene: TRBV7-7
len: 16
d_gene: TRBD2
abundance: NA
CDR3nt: TGTGCTAGCAGTCTCGGGACTAGCGGGCCTCAAGAGACCCAGTACTTC
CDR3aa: CASSLGTSGPQETQYF

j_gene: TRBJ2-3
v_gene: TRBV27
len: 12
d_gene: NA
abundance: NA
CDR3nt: TGTGCCAGCAGTCCTCAGCGGGATACGCAGTATTTT
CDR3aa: CASSPQRDTQYF

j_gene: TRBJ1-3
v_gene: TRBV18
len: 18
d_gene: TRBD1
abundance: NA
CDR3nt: TGTGCCAGCTCACCATCTTCGACAGGGCCGGGATCTGGAAACACCATATATTTT
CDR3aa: CASSPSSTGPGSGNTIYF

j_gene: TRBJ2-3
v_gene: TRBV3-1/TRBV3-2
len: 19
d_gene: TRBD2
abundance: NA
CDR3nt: TGTGCCAGCAGCCAAGATGAGGGCGGGGGGCTATCTAGCACAGATACGCAGTATTTT
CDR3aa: CASSQDEGGGLSSTDTQYF

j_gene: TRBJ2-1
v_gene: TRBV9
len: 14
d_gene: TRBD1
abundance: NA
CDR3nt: TGTGCCAGCAGCGTACCTGGACAGGGGAGCGAGCAGTTCTTC
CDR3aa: CASSVPGQGSEQFF

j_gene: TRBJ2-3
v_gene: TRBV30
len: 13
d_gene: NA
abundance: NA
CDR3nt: TGTGCCTGGTGGGGCCGGGGCACAGATACGCAGTATTTT
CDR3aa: CAWWGRGTDTQYF

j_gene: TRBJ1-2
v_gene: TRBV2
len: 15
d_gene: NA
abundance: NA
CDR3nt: TGTGCCAGCATAGACAGCCAAGCAACTAACTATGGCTACACCTTC
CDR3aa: CASIDSQATNYGYTF

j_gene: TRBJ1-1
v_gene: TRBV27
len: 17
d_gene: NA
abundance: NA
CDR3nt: TGTGCCAGCAGTTTGTCAGGGAGGGAGAAAGGGGACACTGAAGCTTTCTTT
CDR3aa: CASSLSGREKGDTEAFF

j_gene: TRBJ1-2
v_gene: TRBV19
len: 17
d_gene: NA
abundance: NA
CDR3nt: TGTGCCAGTAGTATTCCCACTAACAGGGACGTTAACTATGGCTACACCTTC
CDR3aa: CASSIPTNRDVNYGYTF

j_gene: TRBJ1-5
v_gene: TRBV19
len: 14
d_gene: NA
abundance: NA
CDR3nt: TGTGCCAGTAGTCCACTGGCGGGGAATCAGCCCCAGCATTTT
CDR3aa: CASSPLAGNQPQHF

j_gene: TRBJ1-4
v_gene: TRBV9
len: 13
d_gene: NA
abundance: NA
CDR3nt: TGTGCCAGCAGCGCCGATAGCGGTGAAAAACTGTTTTTT
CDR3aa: CASSADSGEKLFF

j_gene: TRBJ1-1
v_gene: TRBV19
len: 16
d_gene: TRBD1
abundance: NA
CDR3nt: TGTGCCAGTAGTAAAGAGGACGGGACAGGGATTCGGAGCGGGCTTTTT
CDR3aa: CASSKEDGTGIRSGLF

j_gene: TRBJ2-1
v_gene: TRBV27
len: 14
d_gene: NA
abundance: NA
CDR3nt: TGTGCCAGCAGCAAAGGGGGATACTACAATGAGCAGTTCTTC
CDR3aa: CASSKGGYYNEQFF

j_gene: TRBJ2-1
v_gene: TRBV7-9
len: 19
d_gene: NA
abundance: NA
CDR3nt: TGTGCCAGCAGCTTAGGAACTTCCCTGACGGGGAGCTCCTACAATGAGCAGTTCTTC
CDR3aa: CASSLGTSLTGSSYNEQFF

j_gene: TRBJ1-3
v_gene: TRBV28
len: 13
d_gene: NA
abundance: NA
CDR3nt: TGTGCCAGCAGTTCCTCCCTCGGAAACACCATATATTTT
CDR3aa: CASSSSLGNTIYF

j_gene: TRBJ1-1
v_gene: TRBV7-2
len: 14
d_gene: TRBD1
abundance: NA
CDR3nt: TGTGCCAGCAGCTTCGGACAGGGGCCCACTGAAGCTTTCTTT
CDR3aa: CASSFGQGPTEAFF

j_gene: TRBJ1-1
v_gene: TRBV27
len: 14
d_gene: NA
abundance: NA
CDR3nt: TGTGCCAGCACCCCAAGCTGGGGCAACACTGAAGCTTTCTTT
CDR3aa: CASTPSWGNTEAFF

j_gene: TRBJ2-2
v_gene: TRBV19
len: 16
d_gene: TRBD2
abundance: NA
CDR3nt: TGTGCCAGTAGTAAGAGCGGGGGGTCGAACACCGGGGAGCTGTTTTTT
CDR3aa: CASSKSGGSNTGELFF

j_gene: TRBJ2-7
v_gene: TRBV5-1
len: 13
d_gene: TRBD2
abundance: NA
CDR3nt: TGCGCCAGCGCACTAGCGGGAGGTTACGAGCAGTACTTC
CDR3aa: CASALAGGYEQYF

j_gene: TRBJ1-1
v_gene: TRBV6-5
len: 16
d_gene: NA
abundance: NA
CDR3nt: TGTGCCAGCAGTTACTCAGGGGCCCTCGAATGGGGTGAAGCTTTCTTT
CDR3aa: CASSYSGALEWGEAFF

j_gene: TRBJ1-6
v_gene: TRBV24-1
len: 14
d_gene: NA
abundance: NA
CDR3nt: TGTGCCACCATTCGGGGGGACATTTATTCACCCCTCCACTTT
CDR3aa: CATIRGDIYSPLHF

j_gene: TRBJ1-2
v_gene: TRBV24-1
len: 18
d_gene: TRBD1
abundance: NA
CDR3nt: TGTGCCACCAGTGATGGCGACCGGGACAGCTTTTTCGAGGATGGCTACACCTTC
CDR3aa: CATSDGDRDSFFEDGYTF

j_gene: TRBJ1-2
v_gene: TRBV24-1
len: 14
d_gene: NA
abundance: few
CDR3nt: TGTGCCACCAGTGATGTGGACAGCGTTCTTGGCTACACCTTC
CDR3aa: CATSDVDSVLGYTF

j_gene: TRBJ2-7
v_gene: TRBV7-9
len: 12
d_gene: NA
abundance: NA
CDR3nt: TGTGCCAGCAGCCGCGAGACCTACGAGCAGTACTTC
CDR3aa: CASSRETYEQYF

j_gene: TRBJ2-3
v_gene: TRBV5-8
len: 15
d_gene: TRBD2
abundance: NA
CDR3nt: TGTGCCAGCAGCCACGCTAGCGGGGCCACAGATACGCAGTATTTT
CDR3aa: CASSHASGATDTQYF

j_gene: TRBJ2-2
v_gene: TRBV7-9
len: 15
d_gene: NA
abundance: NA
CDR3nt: TGTGCCAGCAGGCCGGGGGTGGCCAACACCGGGGAGCTGTTTTTT
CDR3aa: CASRPGVANTGELFF

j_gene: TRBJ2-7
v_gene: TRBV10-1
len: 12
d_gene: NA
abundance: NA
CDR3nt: TGCGCCAGCAGTGACGGGGGACGGGAGCAGTACTTC
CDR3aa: CASSDGGREQYF

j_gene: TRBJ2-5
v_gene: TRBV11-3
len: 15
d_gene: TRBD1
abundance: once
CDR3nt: TGTGCCAGCAGCTTAGACAGGGACAGGGGCGAGACCCAGTACTTC
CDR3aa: CASSLDRDRGETQYF

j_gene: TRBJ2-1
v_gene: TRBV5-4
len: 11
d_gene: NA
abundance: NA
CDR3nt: TGTGCCAGCAGCTCCGGGGTGAATCAGTTCTTC
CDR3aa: CASSSGVNQFF

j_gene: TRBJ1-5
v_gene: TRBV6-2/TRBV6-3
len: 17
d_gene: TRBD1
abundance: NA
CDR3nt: TGTGCCAGCAGTTATTCTGGACAGGGGAAAGGGAATCAGCCCCAGCATTTT
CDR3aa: CASSYSGQGKGNQPQHF

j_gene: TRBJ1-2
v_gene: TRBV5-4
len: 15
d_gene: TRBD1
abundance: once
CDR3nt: TGTGCCAGCAGCTTCCGGGACAGGGGTTTTAGCGGCTACACCTTC
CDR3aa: CASSFRDRGFSGYTF